This T cell receptor (beta chain) came from a study of T-cell reconstitution after alpha-beta-depleted transplantation in children. As for this clonotype: The antigen remains undetermined.

Regarding the study as a whole: Newly made T cells mostly supplied T-cell counts and diversity one year after transplant. Approximately two months post-transplant, alpha-beta T cells reportedly originated from several hundred expanded graft clones.

Unique molecular identifiers were built into the TCRbeta library. In TCRdb, the PCR reads were re-called with MiXCR into one record per CDR3 protein. Of approximately 650,000 distinct CDR3 sequences listed, over 10% were seen once; the top ten hold about 0.79%. Germline V gives CDR1 LNHNV, CDR2 YYDKDF (reference sequence). Trimming at V came to 6 bases and at J to 4 bases, leaving 12 bases not matched to a gene. This CDR3 has 17 residues. The clonotype comes from a girl aged 2 to 10 with congenital amegakaryocytic thrombocytopenia, due to receive a stem cell transplant. The sample consisted of PBMCs, taken before TCRalphabeta/CD19-depleted stem cell transplant. The rearrangement uses TRBV15 and TRBJ2-3, with TRBD2 matching 11 bases. The CDR3 reads CATRRILLAGDADTQYF. CDR3 coding DNA: TGTGCCACCAGACGCATATTACTAGCGGGAGATGCAGATACGCAGTATTTT.